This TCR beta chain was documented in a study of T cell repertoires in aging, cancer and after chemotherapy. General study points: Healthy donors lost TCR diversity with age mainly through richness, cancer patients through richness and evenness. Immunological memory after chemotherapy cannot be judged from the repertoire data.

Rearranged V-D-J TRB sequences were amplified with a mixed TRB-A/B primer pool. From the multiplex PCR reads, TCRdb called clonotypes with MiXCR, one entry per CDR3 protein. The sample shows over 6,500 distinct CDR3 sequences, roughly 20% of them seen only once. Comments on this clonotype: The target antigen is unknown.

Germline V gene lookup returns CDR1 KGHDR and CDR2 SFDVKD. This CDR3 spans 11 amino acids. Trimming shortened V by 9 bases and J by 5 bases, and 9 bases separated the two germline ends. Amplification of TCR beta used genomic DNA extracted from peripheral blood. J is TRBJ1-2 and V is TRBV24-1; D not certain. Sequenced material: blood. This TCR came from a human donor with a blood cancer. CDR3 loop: CATRGGYGYTF. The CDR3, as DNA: TGTGCCACCCGGGGAGGATATGGCTACACCTTC.